The source of this T cell receptor beta chain is a study of OX40 agonist ivuxolimab in advanced cancers. Sequencing used immunoSEQ multiplex PCR; TCRdb keeps in-frame clones, though not all of them. The sample lists some 60,000 clones, roughly 80% occurring once. The receptor was derived from an adult with an advanced solid tumor such as melanoma, head and neck, liver or kidney cancer. Specimen: CD4+ or CD8+ T cells sorted from blood, collected in a trial of the OX40 agonist ivuxolimab.

The CDR3 here is CASLGTERNQPQHF. CDR3 bases: TGTGCCAGCCTCGGGACAGAGAGGAATCAGCCCCAGCATTTT. The chain joins TRBV6-6 to TRBJ1-5, with TRBD1 identical over 7 bases. This CDR3 is 14 amino acids long. Trimming removed 8 bases from V and 4 bases from J; junction bases left unmatched: 8. Germline CDR1 MNHNY, CDR2 SVGAGI (reference sequence).